The text below deals with one T cell receptor (beta chain). The germline V gene encodes CDR1 SGDLS and CDR2 YYNGEE. The CDR3 has 14 amino acids. After removal of 6 bases from V and 2 bases from J, the junction contained 7 bases not matched to a gene. Repertoires were generated with immunoSEQ multiplex PCR, while TCRdb's copy carries only in-frame clones and drops some. The table records some 9,700 clones, over 60% of them present only once. The sample belongs to a study of CD4+ T cells in melanoma. The sequenced sample was tumor tissue. This clonotype originated in a human donor with melanoma. V usage is TRBV9 and J usage is TRBJ1-1, with 7 nucleotides matching TRBD1. The CDR3 sequence is CASTATGANTEAFF. The CDR3 nucleotides read TGTGCCAGCACTGCTACAGGGGCTAACACTGAAGCTTTCTTT.